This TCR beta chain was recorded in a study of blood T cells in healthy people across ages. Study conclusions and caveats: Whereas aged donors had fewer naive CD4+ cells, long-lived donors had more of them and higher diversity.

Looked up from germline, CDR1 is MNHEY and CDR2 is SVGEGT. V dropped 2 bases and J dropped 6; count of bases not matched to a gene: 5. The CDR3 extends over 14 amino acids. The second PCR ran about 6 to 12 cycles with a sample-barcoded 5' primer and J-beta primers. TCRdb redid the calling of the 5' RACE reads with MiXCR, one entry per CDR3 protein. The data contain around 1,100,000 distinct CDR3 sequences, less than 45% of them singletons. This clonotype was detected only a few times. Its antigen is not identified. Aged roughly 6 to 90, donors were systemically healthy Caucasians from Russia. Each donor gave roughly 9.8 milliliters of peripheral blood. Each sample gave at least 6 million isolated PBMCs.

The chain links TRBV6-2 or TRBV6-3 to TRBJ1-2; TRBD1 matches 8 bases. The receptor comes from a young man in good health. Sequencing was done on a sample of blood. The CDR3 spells CASSYRPGQDGYTF. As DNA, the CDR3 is TGTGCCAGCAGTTACCGTCCGGGACAGGATGGCTACACCTTC.